This T cell receptor (beta chain) was recovered during a study of CD8 T cells in ankylosing spondylitis (dated by TCRdb to about 2017). With regard to the full study: To find TCR variants linked to disease, the study profiled T cell receptor beta repertoires in ankylosing spondylitis patients and healthy donors. Samples of peripheral blood were taken, and for ankylosing spondylitis patients, synovial fluid was collected as well. The full study cohort comprised some 27 ankylosing spondylitis patients and roughly 110 healthy donors.

The research as a whole found: Blood from ankylosing spondylitis patients appeared to be characterized by a TCR beta motif composed of roughly 8 highly homologous amino acid variants. Some TCR beta motif variants had previously been reported in synovial fluid and blood of reactive arthritis patients, which suggested common disease-initiation mechanisms. The disease-linked clones had a CD8+ phenotype and were found at relatively low frequencies in peripheral blood. The disease-linked clones were reported to be significantly enriched in matched synovial fluid samples from ankylosing spondylitis patients.

V loses 8 bases at its end and J loses 5 bases; junction bases beyond the gene matches: 16. From the cysteine through the phenylalanine, the CDR3 covers 16 amino acids. The kept DNA is CDR3 alone, 48 bases in frame from the first base. The CDR1 and CDR2 encoded by the germline V gene (reference sequence) are LNHNV and YYDKDF. In its sample, this clonotype was seen many times. No cognate antigen has been identified for it. Base-call qualities are not available, and no considerably larger clone is one nucleotide away. Instrument used: Illumina HiSeq 2500. Quantitative 5'-RACE with molecular barcodes was used to prepare TCR beta libraries. The source study handled its data this way. A new computational method based on a probabilistic model of VDJ rearrangement was used to identify disease-linked TCR variants. TCRdb trimmed the raw reads at Q25, called clones with MiXCR and kept productive beta chains. Rows with a matching CDR3 protein are joined into one entry that keeps the most common DNA and genes. Clone size and V and J calls follow TCRdb, not the original study. This sample gives 450,000 to 550,000 distinct CDR3 sequences in total; approximately 5% of them show up just once. 3.5% of the sample goes to the ten largest clones.

This TCR was recovered from a male donor with ankylosing spondylitis. The V and J genes are TRBV15 and TRBJ2-5, with TRBD2 matching 8 junction bases. Input material: blood, either unsorted or a sorted T cell fraction (not recorded which). The DNA sequence is given as TGTGCCACCTATGAAAACGGACCTGCGGGGGGTGAGACCCAGTACTTC. This is translated as CATYENGPAGGETQYF.